This is a list of T cell receptor beta chains from one sample in a study of human thymus T cells. The table came from immunoSEQ multiplex PCR; TCRdb's copy has only in-frame clones and leaves some out. The data contain 40,000 to 45,000 clones, 94% of them singletons. The sequenced sample was blood. The receptor source for this set is a boy younger than two with a congenital heart defect but otherwise immunologically healthy. The CDR3 runs from the conserved cysteine through the conserved F or W. D genes are given only for firm matches. Some rows have no size entry. The others give once, few or many, or a class for an expanded clone.

d_gene: -; j_gene: TRBJ1-6; abundance: -; v_gene: TRBV4-1; CDR3aa: CASSQALLLGKSPLHF; CDR3nt: TGCGCCAGCAGCCAAGCTCTACTGTTGGGGAAATCACCCCTCCACTTT
d_gene: -; j_gene: TRBJ2-5; abundance: -; v_gene: TRBV4-1; CDR3aa: CASSLTLGETQYF; CDR3nt: TGCGCCAGCAGCCTCACTCTAGGGGAGACCCAGTACTTC
d_gene: -; j_gene: TRBJ1-1; abundance: -; v_gene: TRBV4-1; CDR3aa: CASSLRGEVDTEAFF; CDR3nt: TGCGCCAGCAGCCTTAGAGGGGAAGTAGACACTGAAGCTTTCTTT
d_gene: -; j_gene: TRBJ1-1; abundance: once; v_gene: TRBV5-1; CDR3aa: CASSMQGRDTEAFF; CDR3nt: TGCGCCAGCAGCATGCAGGGGCGGGACACTGAAGCTTTCTTT
d_gene: -; j_gene: TRBJ1-6; abundance: -; v_gene: TRBV28; CDR3aa: CASSLYRVQGSSYNSPLHF; CDR3nt: TGTGCCAGCAGTTTATATAGGGTGCAGGGGAGCTCCTATAATTCACCCCTCCACTTT
d_gene: TRBD2; j_gene: TRBJ2-3; abundance: -; v_gene: TRBV6-1; CDR3aa: CASSPWTSGGDTQYF; CDR3nt: TGTGCCAGCAGTCCCTGGACTAGCGGCGGCGATACGCAGTATTTT
d_gene: TRBD2; j_gene: TRBJ2-1; abundance: -; v_gene: TRBV7-3; CDR3aa: CASSLRAGGPQDEQFF; CDR3nt: TGTGCCAGCAGCTTAAGAGCGGGGGGGCCTCAGGATGAGCAGTTCTTC
d_gene: -; j_gene: TRBJ2-3; abundance: -; v_gene: TRBV9; CDR3aa: CASSHASGPDTQYF; CDR3nt: TGTGCCAGCAGCCACGCCTCGGGCCCAGATACGCAGTATTTT
d_gene: -; j_gene: TRBJ1-2; abundance: -; v_gene: TRBV5-6; CDR3aa: CASSRGGLWGYTF; CDR3nt: TGTGCCAGCAGTAGGGGGGGTCTATGGGGCTACACCTTC
d_gene: -; j_gene: TRBJ1-2; abundance: -; v_gene: TRBV6-6; CDR3aa: CASSYYQVGNGYTF; CDR3nt: TGTGCCAGCAGTTACTACCAGGTTGGAAATGGCTACACCTTC
d_gene: -; j_gene: TRBJ2-5; abundance: -; v_gene: TRBV6-1; CDR3aa: CASTPRVQETQYF; CDR3nt: TGTGCCAGCACCCCGCGGGTCCAAGAGACCCAGTACTTC
d_gene: TRBD2; j_gene: TRBJ2-3; abundance: once; v_gene: TRBV11-2; CDR3aa: CASSLSLGLAGADTQYF; CDR3nt: TGTGCCAGCAGCTTGAGTCTCGGACTAGCGGGGGCAGATACGCAGTATTTT
d_gene: TRBD1; j_gene: TRBJ1-4; abundance: once; v_gene: TRBV23-1; CDR3aa: CASSQLKGQGKEKLFF; CDR3nt: TGCGCCAGCAGTCAATTAAAGGGACAGGGGAAAGAAAAACTGTTTTTT